This T cell receptor (beta chain) was profiled in a study of cytomegalovirus exposure and HLA in healthy donors (dated by TCRdb to about 2017). At the level of the whole study: According to a later analysis, one platform produced both the 120 validation repertoires and the 720 or so repertoires of the first cohort. Along with the roughly 710-subject first cohort, a separate validation cohort of around 110 different subjects was used. The aim of the study was to test whether cataloging public T cell receptors could identify signatures of past pathogen exposure. To predict cytomegalovirus infection status, the study combined high-throughput TCR immunosequencing, statistical association of individual TCRs with disease status, and machine learning. Broader findings and caveats from the paper: Of the cluster scores, roughly 93% were above 0 in a later analysis, which found that TCRs clustered in the first cohort also tended to co-occur in the roughly 130 validation repertoires. The authors suggested that the approach could potentially be generalized to other disease states and immunological phenotypes. A later analysis had no HLA typing for the validation cohort, so co-occurrence there was scored across all 110 or so repertoires. Across donors, most TCR sequences were observed very rarely, whereas some public TCRs were present in many individuals. Three of the identified cytomegalovirus-associated TCR beta chains were confirmed in vitro to be specific for cytomegalovirus antigens. In the study, approximately 150 TCR beta chains were listed as associated with cytomegalovirus. The classifier was reported to diagnose cytomegalovirus status with high specificity and sensitivity in both the original and validation cohorts.

From the germline V gene, CDR1 is SGHRS and CDR2 is YFSETQ. The CDR3 goes from the cysteine to the phenylalanine over 16 residues. Of all the DNA, just the CDR3 is kept, 48 bases in frame from base 1. Trimming leaves V shorter by 4 bases and J shorter by 0 bases, with the junction holding 6 bases beyond the gene matches. The protocol used for the library was the immunoSEQ multiplex PCR assay. On the authors' methods: To diagnose cytomegalovirus status from the catalog of TCR beta chain sequences, a statistical classification framework was built. In TCRdb, the immuneACCESS table is reduced to in-frame sequences with V and J assigned. These tables do not hold every clone; where another copy was compared, an unresolved V gene accounts for under half, and the others remain unexplained. Clone size and V and J calls were adopted from that table, with D and trimming inferred from the DNA. This sample holds fewer than 130,000 clones; roughly 90% were observed only once. In total, the top ten clones hold more than 1.4% of the sample.

Notes on this clone: The clone's antigen remains unknown. No base qualities exist here, and no much larger clone lies one base off it.

The donors were included in the validation cohort of 130 or so subjects, a group kept apart from the roughly 680-subject first cohort. The rearrangement combines TRBV5-1 with TRBJ2-1, and 8 bases in between align with TRBD1. The sequencing sample was made of PBMCs. This receptor was obtained from a woman younger than 45 in good health and CMV-seropositive. The CDR3 protein is CASSPGQASSYNEQFF. The DNA sequence follows: TGCGCCAGCAGCCCGGGACAGGCAAGCTCCTACAATGAGCAGTTCTTC.